Each of the 16 T cell receptor beta chains below was sequenced from the same sample in a study of CXCR3-negative and CXCR3-positive naive CD8 T cells. TRB cDNA was prepared as libraries by UMI-labeled 5' RACE. TCRdb reprocessed the 5' RACE reads, with one entry per CDR3 protein and no DNA. Its table records around 140,000 distinct CDR3 sequences. Sequenced input: naive CXCR3- CD8+ T cells from blood. Documented subset: CD45RO-CCR7+CD27+CD95- naive CD8+ T cells lacking CXCR3 (TNR3-). Receptor source: a human donor in good health. Some clones in this sample may be carry-over from other donors' samples.

The gene calls are TRBV5-6 and TRBJ1-1. The germline gives CDR1 SGHDT, CDR2 YYEEEE. This CDR3 region has 12 residues. CDR3: CASSWYQGRAFF.

V usage is TRBV5-1 and J usage is TRBJ2-7; TCRdb's D call, TRBD2, is unchecked because there is no DNA. Germline values: CDR1 SGHRS, CDR2 YFSETQ. This CDR3 has 16 residues. The CDR3: CASSSDPGLAGEEQYF. The full variable domain, in which reference TRBV5-1 and TRBJ2-7 provide the parts outside the CDR3, is KAGVTQTPRYLIKTRGQQVTLSCSPISGHRSVSWYQQTPGQGLQFLFEYFSETQRNKGNFPGRFSGRQFSNSRSEMNVSTLELGDSALYLCASSSDPGLAGEEQYFGPGTRLTVT.

The rearrangement joins TRBV29-1 to TRBJ2-7; TCRdb proposes TRBD1, but this gene call is untestable without DNA. CDR3 length: 15 amino acids. In germline, CDR1 is SQVTM, CDR2 ANQGSEA. The CDR3 is CSVEERQNKPYEQYF.

The chain links TRBV9 to TRBJ1-1; TCRdb indicates TRBD1, and absent DNA this call remains unverified. CDR3 length equals 16 residues. Germline V gene lookup returns CDR1 SGDLS and CDR2 YYNGEE. The CDR3 region is CASSVDQGAGRTEAFF. The complete variable domain, with remaining parts taken from reference TRBV9 and TRBJ1-1, reads DSGVTQTPKHLITATGQRVTLRCSPRSGDLSVYWYQQSLDQGLQFLIQYYNGEERAKGNILERFSAQQFPDLHSELNLSSLELGDSALYFCASSVDQGAGRTEAFFGQGTRLTVV.

The genes are TRBV23-1 and TRBJ2-2; the D call from TCRdb, TRBD2, cannot be confirmed without DNA. TRBV23-1 is designated an ORF whose function remains uncertain. CDR3 length: 20 residues. Here the CDR3 reads CASSPRTSGGELRRTGELFF.

The chain joins TRBV12-3 or TRBV12-4 to TRBJ2-1; the TCRdb call, TRBD2, lacks DNA for checking. This CDR3 comprises 16 residues. CDR3 protein: CASSSTSGSSYNEQFF.

The chain uses TRBV6-6 and TRBJ2-7; TCRdb designates TRBD1, a call that cannot be tested without DNA. Germline CDR1 and CDR2: MNHNY and SVGAGI (reference sequence). CDR3 length equals 14 residues. This CDR3 reads CACTPRDRVDEQYF.

The chain employs TRBV24-1 and TRBJ1-5; the D gene TCRdb calls, TRBD1, cannot be checked with no DNA. CDR1 and CDR2 from the germline V gene are KGHDR and SFDVKD. The CDR3 is 16 residues long. CDR3 loop: CATSEPRQGYHQPQHF.

This chain connects TRBV2 to TRBJ2-1; TCRdb names TRBD1, which stays unverified in the absence of DNA. The CDR3 extends over 20 amino acids. Germline loops: CDR1 SNHLY, CDR2 FYNNEI. The CDR3 is CASSEALGASAGEGWNEQFF.

The V gene is TRBV7-8, the J gene TRBJ2-4. Germline values: CDR1 SGHVS, CDR2 FQNEAQ. This CDR3 is built from 16 residues. The chain's CDR3 is CASSLAPALAKNIQYF. The full variable domain, in which reference TRBV7-8 and TRBJ2-4 provide the parts outside the CDR3, is GAGVSQSPRYKVAKRGQDVALRCDPISGHVSLFWYQQALGQGPEFLTYFQNEAQLDKSGLPSDRFFAERPEGSVSTLKIQRTQQEDSAVYLCASSLAPALAKNIQYFGAGTRLSVL.

The V and J genes are TRBV2 and TRBJ2-1; the D call from TCRdb, TRBD2, cannot be confirmed without DNA. The CDR3 is made up of 13 amino acids. In germline, CDR1 is SNHLY, CDR2 FYNNEI. CDR3 region: CASSDIEPSHQFF.

The CDR3 loop reads CSVAPPAGTGELFF. This sequence joins TRBV29-1 and TRBJ2-2; no DNA is available, so the TRBD2 call from TCRdb remains unchecked. Germline lookup yields CDR1 SQVTM and CDR2 ANQGSEA. This CDR3 region has 14 residues.

The chain couples TRBV5-4 to TRBJ2-3. Germline CDR1 is SGHNT and CDR2 is YYREEE (reference sequence). This CDR3 is 13 amino acids long. The CDR3 sequence is CASSSSLTDTQYF.

This rearrangement joins TRBV2 to TRBJ2-3. The CDR3 runs 16 residues. The germline V gene has CDR1 SNHLY and CDR2 FYNNEI. CDR3 amino acids: CASSENSLRVPDTQYF.

The chain uses TRBV20-1 and TRBJ2-3; the TCRdb D gene call, TRBD2, has no DNA to confirm it. From germline, CDR1 is DFQATT and CDR2 SNEGSKA (reference sequence). This CDR3 region has 14 residues. The CDR3 spells CSARPGLVMDTQYF.

This sequence joins TRBV25-1 and TRBJ1-1. CDR3 length: 12 amino acids. Germline V gene sequence: CDR1 MGHDK, CDR2 SYGVNS. The CDR3 sequence is CASSDMYTEAFF.